This TCR beta chain was sequenced for a study of control samples from healthy donors and cancer patients. The method was immunoSEQ multiplex PCR; TCRdb's version includes in-frame clones alone and lacks a portion of them. The profile shows tens of thousands of clones, about 88% of them singletons. Deletions cut 0 bases from V and 8 bases from J, with 10 bases between. In germline, CDR1 is MNHEY, CDR2 SMNVEV (reference sequence). CDR3 length: 13 residues. Material: blood. The TCR sequence derives from a woman in her sixties or seventies in good health. The chain uses TRBV27 and TRBJ1-1; D is perhaps TRBD1 (5 bases). The CDR3 DNA sequence: TGTGCCAGCAGTTTATCAAGGGGTACAGAAGCTTTCTTT. Protein product: CASSLSRGTEAFF.